The 5 T cell receptor beta chains below all came from one sample that was sequenced in a study of immune heterogeneity within non-small cell lung tumors. With 32 V and 13 J primers, multiplex PCR amplified the TCR beta CDR3. TCRdb passed the multiplex PCR reads through MiXCR, listing each CDR3 protein once. Of 20,000 to 25,000 distinct CDR3 sequences listed, 28% are singletons. Template input, which was bulk tumor genomic DNA, totaled around 660 ng per sample. Doctors removed several biopsies from each primary tumor during surgery, keeping them far apart. The patients were newly diagnosed with non-small cell lung cancer, had not been treated, and had curative surgery. The material sequenced was lung tumor tissue. All receptors come from a man in his forties with non-small cell lung cancer.

This clonotype appeared a few times. The CDR3: CASSSPPRNEQYF. DNA of the CDR3: TGTGCCAGCAGCTCACCGCCTAGGAACGAGCAGTACTTC. V gene TRBV9 combines with J gene TRBJ2-7; D unresolved. The CDR3 contains 13 residues. The V and J ends lost 4 bases and 5 bases respectively, with 13 bases between them. Per the germline V gene, CDR1 is SGDLS and CDR2 is YYNGEE.

The rearrangement links TRBV24-1 to TRBJ2-7, with D perhaps matching TRBD2 (5 bases). Trimming removed 3 bases from V and 5 bases from J, with 16 bases in between. The germline V gene encodes CDR1 KGHDR and CDR2 SFDVKD. This CDR3 region has 15 residues. The CDR3 sequence: CATSDTLTGSDEQYF. CDR3 DNA sequence: TGTGCCACCAGTGATACCCTGACGGGGAGCGACGAGCAGTACTTC.

This chain links TRBV7-2 with TRBJ2-2, with TRBD1 identical over 7 bases. Germline V gene sequence: CDR1 SGHTA, CDR2 FQGNSA. J was trimmed by 0 bases and V by 1 base; bases with no gene match: 5. The length of the CDR3 is 17 residues. As DNA, the CDR3 is TGTGCCAGCAGCTTAGATTACGGGACAGCGAACACCGGGGAGCTGTTTTTT. Its protein product is CASSLDYGTANTGELFF.

This clonotype was recorded many times. V usage is TRBV6-2 or TRBV6-3 and J usage is TRBJ2-7; possible D gene TRBD1, 5 bases. In germline, CDR1 is MNHEY, CDR2 SVGEGT. Trimming removed 9 bases from V and 7 bases from J, with 16 bases in between. The CDR3 is 12 residues long. CDR3: CASGFGAAEQYF. DNA of the CDR3: TGTGCCAGTGGTTTTGGGGCGGCGGAGCAGTACTTC.

This clonotype was seen ten or more times. The rearrangement joins TRBV20-1 to TRBJ2-7; TRBD2 matches 11 bases. The CDR3 spans 17 residues. Trimming removed 3 bases from V and 4 bases from J; junction bases left unmatched: 14. CDR1 and CDR2 from the germline V gene are DFQATT and SNEGSKA (reference sequence). The CDR3 bases are TGCAGTGCTAGCCAGGGTTTCGGACTAGCGGGTTTGTACGAGCAGTACTTC. Protein: CSASQGFGLAGLYEQYF.